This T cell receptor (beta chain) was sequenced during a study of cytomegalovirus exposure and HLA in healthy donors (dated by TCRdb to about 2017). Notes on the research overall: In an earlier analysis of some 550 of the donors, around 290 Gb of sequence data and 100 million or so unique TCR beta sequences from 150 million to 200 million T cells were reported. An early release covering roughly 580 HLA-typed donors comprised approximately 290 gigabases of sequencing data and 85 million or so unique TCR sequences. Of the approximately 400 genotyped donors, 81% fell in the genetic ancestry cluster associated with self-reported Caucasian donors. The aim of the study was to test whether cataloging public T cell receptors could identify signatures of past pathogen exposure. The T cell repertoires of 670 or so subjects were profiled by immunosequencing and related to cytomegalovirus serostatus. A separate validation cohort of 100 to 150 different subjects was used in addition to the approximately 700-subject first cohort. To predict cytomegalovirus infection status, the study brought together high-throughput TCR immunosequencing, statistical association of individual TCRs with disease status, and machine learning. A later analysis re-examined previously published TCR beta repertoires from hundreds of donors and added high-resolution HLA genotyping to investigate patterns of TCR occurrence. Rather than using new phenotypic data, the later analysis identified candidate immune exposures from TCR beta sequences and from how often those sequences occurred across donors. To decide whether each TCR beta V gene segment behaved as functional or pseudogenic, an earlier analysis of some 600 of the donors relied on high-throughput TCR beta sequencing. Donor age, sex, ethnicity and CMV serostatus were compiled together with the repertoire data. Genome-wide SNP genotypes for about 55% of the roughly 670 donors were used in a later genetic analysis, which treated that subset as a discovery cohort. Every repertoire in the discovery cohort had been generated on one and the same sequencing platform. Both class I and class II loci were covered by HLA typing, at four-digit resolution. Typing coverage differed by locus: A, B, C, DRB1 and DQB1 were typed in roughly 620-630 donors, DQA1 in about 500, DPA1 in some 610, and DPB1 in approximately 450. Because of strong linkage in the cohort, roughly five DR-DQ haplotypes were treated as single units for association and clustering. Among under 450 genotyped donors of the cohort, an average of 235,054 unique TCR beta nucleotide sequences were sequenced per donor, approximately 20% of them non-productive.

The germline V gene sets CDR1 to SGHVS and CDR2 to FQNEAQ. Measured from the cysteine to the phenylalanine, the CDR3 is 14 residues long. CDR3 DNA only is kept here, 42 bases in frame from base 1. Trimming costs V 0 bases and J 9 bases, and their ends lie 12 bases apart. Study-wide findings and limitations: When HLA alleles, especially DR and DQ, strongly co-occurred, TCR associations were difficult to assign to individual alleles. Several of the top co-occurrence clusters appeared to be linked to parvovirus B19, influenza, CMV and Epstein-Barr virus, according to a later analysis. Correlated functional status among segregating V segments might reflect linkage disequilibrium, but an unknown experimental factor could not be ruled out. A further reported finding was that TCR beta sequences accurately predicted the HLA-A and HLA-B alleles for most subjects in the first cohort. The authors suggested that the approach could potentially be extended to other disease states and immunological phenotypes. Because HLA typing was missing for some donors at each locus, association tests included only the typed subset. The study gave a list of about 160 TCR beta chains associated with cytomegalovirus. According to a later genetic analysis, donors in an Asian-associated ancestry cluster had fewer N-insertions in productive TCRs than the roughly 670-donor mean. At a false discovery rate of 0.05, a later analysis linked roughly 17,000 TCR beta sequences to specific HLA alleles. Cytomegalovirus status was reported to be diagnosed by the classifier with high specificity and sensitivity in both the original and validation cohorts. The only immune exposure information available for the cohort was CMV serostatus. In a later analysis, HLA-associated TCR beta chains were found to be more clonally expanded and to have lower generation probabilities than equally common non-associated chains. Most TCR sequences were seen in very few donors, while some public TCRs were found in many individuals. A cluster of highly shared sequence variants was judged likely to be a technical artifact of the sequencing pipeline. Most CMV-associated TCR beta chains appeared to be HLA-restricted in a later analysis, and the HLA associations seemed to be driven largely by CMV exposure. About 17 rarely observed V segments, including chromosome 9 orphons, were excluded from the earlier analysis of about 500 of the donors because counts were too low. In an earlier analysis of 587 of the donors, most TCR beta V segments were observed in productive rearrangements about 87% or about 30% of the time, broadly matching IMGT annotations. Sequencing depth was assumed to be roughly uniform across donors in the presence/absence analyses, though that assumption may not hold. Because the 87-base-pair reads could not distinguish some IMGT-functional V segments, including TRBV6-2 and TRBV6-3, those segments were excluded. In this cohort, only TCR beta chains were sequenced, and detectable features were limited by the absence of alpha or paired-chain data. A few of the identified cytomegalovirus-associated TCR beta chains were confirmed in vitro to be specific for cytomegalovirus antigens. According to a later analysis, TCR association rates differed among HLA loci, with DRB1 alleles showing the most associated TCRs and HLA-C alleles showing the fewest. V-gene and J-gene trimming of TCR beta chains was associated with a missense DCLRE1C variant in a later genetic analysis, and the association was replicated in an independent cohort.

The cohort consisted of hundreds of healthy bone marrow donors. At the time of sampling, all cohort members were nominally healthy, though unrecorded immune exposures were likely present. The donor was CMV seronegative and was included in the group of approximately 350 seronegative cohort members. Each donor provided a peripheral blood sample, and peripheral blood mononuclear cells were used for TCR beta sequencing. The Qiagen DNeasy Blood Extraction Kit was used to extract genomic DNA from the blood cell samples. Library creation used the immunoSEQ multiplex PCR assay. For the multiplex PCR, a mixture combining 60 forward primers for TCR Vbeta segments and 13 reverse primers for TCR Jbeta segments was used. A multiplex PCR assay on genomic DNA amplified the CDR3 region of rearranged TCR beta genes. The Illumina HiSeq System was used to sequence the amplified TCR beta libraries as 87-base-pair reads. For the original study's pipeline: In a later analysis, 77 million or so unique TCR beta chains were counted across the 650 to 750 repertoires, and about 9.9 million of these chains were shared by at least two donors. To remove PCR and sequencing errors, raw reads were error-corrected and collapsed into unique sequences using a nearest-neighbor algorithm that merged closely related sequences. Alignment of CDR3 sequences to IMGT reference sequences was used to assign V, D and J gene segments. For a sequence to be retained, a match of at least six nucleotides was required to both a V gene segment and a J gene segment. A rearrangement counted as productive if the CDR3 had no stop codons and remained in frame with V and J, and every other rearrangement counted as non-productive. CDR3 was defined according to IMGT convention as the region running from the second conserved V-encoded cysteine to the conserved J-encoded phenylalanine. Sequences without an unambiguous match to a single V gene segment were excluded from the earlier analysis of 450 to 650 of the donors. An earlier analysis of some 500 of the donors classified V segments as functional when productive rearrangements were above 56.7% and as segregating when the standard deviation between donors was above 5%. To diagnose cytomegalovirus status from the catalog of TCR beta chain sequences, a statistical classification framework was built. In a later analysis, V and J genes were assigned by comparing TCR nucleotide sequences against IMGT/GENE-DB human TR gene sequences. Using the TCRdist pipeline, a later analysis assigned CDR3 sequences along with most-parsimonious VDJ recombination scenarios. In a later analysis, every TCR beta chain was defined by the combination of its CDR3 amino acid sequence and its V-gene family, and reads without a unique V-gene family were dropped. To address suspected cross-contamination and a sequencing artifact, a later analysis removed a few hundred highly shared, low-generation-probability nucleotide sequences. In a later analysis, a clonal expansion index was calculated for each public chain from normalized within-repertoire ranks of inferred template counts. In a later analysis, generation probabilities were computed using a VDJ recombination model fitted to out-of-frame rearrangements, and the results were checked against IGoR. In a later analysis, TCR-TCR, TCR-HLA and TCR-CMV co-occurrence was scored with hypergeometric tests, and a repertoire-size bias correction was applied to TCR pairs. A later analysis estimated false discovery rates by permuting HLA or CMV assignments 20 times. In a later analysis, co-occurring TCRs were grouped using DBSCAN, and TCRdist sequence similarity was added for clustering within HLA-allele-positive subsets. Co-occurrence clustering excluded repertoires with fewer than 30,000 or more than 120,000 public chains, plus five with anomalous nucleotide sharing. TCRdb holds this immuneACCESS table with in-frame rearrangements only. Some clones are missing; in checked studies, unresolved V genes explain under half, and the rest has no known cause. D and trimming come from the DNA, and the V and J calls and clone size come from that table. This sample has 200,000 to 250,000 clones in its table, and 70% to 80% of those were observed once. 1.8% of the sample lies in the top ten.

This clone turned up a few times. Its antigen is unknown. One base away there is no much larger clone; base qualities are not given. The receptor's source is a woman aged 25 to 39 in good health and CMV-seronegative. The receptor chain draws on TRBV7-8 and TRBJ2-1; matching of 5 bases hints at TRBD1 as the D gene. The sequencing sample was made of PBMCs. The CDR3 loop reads CASSLAGWGGEQFF. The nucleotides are TGTGCCAGCAGCTTAGCGGGGTGGGGCGGTGAGCAGTTCTTC.